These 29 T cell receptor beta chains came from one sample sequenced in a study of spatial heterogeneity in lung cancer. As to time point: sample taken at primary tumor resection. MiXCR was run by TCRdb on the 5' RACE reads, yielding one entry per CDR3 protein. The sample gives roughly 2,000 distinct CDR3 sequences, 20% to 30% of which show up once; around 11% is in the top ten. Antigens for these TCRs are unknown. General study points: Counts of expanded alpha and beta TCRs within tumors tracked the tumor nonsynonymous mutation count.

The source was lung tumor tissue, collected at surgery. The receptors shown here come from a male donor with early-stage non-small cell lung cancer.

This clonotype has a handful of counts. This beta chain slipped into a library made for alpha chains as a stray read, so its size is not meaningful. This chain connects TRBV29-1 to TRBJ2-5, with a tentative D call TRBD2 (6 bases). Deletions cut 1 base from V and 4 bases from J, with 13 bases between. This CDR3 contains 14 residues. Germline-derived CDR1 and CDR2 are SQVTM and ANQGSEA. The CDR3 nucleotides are TGCAGCGTTGAAGGGGACTCCGGTAGAGAGACCCAGTACTTC. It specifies CSVEGDSGRETQYF.

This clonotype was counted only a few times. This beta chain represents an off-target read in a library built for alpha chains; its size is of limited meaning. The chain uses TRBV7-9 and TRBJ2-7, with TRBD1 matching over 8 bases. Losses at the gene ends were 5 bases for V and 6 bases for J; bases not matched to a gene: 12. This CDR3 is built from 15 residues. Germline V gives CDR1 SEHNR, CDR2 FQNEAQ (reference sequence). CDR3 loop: CASSRLGQGASEQYF. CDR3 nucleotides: TGTGCCAGCAGCCGACTCGGACAGGGCGCGAGCGAGCAGTACTTC.

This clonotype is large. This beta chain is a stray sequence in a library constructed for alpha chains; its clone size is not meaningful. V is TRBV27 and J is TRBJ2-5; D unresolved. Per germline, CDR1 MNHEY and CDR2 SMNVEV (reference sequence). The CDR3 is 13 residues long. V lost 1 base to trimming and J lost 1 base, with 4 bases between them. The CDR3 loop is CASSLWGQETQYF. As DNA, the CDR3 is TGTGCCAGCAGTTTATGGGGCCAAGAGACCCAGTACTTC.

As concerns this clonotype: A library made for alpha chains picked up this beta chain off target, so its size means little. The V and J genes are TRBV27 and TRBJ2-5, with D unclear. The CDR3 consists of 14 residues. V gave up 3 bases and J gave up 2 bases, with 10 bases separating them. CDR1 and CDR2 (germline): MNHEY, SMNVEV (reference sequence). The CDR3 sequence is CASSFLGFQETQYF. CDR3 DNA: TGTGCCAGCAGTTTCCTAGGATTTCAAGAGACCCAGTACTTC.

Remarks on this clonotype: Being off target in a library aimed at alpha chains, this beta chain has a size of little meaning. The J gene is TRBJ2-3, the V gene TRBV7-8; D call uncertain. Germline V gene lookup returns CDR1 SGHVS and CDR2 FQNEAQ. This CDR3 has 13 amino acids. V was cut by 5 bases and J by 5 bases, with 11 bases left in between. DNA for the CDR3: TGTGCCAGCAGCCACTCGGACCAAGATACGCAGTATTTT. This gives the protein CASSHSDQDTQYF.

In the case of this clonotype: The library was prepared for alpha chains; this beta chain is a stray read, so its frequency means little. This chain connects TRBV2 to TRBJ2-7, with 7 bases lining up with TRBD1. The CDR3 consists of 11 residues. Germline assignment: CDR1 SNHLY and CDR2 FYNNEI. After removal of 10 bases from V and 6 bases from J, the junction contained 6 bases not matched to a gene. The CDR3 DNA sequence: TGTGCCACGACGCAGGGGGTCGAGCAGTACTTC. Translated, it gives CATTQGVEQYF.

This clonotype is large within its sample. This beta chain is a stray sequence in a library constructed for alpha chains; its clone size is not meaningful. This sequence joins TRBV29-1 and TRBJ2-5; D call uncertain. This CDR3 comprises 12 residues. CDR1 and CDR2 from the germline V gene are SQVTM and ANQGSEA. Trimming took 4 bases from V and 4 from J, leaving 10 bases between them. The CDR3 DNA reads TGCAGCGTTGTAGGGCAGAGAGAGACCCAGTACTTC. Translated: CSVVGQRETQYF. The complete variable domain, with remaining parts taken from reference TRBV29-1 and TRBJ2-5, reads SAVISQKPSRDICQRGTSLTIQCQVDSQVTMMFWYRQQPGQSLTLIATANQGSEATYESGFVIDKFPISRPNLTFSTLTVSNMSPEDSSIYLCSVVGQRETQYFGPGTRLLVL.

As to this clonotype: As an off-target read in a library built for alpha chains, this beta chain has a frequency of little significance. The CDR3 nucleotides are TGTGCCAGCAGTTTACCCAGGTACACAGATACGCAGTATTTT. This encodes CASSLPRYTDTQYF. This chain joins TRBV12-3 or TRBV12-4 and TRBJ2-3; no clear D. V was shortened by 2 bases and J by 2 bases, with 8 bases between the two germline ends. CDR3 length: 14 residues.

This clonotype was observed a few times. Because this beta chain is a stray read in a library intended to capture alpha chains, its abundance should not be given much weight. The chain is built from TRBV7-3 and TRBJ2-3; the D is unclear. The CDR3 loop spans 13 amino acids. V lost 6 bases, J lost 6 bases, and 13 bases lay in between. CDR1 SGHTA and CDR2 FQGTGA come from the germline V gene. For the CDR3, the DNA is TGTGCCAGCAGTTCTTCATATGGGGATACGCAGTATTTT. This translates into CASSSSYGDTQYF.

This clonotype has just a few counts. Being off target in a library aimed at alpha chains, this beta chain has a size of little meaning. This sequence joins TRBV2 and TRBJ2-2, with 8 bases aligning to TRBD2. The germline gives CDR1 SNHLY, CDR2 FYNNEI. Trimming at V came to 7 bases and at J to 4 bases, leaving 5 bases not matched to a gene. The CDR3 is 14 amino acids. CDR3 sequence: CASMGGGSTGELFF. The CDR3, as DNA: TGTGCCAGCATGGGCGGGGGGAGCACCGGGGAGCTGTTTTTT.

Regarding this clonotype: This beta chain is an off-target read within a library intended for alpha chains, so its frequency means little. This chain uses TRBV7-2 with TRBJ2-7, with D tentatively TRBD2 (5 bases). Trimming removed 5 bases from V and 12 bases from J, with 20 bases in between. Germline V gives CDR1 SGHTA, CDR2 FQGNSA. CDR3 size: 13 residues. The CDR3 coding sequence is TGTGCCAGCAGCCCGCAAGCGGAAGCCGACGCGTACTTC. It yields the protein CASSPQAEADAYF.

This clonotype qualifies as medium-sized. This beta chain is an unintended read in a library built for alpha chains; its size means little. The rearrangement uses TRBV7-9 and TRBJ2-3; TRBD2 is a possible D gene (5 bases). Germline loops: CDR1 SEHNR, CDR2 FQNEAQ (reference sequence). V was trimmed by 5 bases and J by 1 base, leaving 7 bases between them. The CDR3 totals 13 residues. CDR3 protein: CASSQAGTDTQYF. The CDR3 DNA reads TGTGCCAGCAGCCAAGCGGGCACAGATACGCAGTATTTT.

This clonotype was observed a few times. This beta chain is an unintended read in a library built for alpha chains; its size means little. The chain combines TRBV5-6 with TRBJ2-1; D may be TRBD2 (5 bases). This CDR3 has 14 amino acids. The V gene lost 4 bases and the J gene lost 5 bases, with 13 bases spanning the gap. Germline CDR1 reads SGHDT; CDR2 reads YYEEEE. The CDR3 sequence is CASSPGLTHNEQFF. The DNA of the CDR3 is TGTGCCAGCAGCCCCGGACTCACCCACAATGAGCAGTTCTTC. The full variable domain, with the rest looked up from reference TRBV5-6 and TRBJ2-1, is DAGVTQSPTHLIKTRGQQVTLRCSPKSGHDTVSWYQQALGQGPQFIFQYYEEEERQRGNFPDRFSGHQFPNYSSELNVNALLLGDSALYLCASSPGLTHNEQFFGPGTRLTVL.

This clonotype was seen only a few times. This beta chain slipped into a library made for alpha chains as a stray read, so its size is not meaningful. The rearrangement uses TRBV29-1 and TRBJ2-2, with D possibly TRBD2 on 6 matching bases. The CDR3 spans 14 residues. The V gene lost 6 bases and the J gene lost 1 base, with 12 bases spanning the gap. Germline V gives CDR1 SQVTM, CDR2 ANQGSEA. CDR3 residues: CSVTGVENTGELFF. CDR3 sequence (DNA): TGCAGCGTAACGGGGGTGGAGAACACCGGGGAGCTGTTTTTT.

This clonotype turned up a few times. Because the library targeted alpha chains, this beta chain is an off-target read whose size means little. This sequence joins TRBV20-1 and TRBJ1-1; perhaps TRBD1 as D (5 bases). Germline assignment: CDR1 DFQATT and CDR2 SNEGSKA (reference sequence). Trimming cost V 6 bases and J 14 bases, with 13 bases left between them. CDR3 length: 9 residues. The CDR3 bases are TGCAGTGCGGGGCCGTCGTCCTTCTTT. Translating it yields CSAGPSSFF.

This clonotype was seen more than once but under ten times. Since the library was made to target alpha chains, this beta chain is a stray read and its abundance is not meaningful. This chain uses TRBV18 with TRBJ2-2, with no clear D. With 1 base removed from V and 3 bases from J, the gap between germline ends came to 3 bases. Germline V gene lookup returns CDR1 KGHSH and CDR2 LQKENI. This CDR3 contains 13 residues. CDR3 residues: CASSPLDTGELFF. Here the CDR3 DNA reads TGTGCCAGCTCACCACTGGACACCGGGGAGCTGTTTTTT.

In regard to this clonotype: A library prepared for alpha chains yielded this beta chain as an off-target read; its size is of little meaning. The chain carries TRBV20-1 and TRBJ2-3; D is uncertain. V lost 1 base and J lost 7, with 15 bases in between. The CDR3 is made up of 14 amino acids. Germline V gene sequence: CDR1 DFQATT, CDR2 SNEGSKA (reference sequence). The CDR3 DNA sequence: TGCAGTGCTAGAGGAGCGCGTCTGGTGCATACGCAGTATTTT. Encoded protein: CSARGARLVHTQYF.

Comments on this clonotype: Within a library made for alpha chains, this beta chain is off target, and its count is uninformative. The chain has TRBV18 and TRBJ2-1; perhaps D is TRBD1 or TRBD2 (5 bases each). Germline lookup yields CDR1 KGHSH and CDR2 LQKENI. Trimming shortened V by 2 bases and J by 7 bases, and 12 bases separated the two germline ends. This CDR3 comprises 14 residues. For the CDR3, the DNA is TGTGCCAGCTCACCAGAGACCTGGGGGAATGAGCAGTTCTTC. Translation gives CASSPETWGNEQFF.

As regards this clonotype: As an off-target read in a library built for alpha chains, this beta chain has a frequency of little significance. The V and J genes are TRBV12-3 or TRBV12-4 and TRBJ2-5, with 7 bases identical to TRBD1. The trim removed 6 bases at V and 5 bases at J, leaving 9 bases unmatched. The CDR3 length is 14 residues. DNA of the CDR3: TGTGCCAGCAGGTCTCAGGGGGAGCGGGAGACCCAGTACTTC. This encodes CASRSQGERETQYF.

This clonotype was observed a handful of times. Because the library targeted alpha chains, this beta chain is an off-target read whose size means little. The chain's CDR3 is CATSRDPGVEQFF. CDR3 DNA sequence: TGTGCCACCAGCAGAGATCCGGGTGTTGAGCAGTTCTTC. The chain uses TRBV15 and TRBJ2-1; no clear D. From germline, CDR1 is LNHNV and CDR2 YYDKDF (reference sequence). The CDR3 covers 13 residues. The V and J ends lost 0 bases and 9 bases respectively, with 9 bases between them.

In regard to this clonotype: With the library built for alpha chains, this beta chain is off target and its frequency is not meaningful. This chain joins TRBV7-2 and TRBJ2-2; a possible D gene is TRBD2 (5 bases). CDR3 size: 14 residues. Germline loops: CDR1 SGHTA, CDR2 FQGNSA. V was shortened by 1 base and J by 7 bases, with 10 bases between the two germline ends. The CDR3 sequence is CASSLVSAGGELFF. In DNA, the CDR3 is TGTGCCAGCAGCTTAGTTTCTGCGGGCGGGGAGCTGTTTTTT.

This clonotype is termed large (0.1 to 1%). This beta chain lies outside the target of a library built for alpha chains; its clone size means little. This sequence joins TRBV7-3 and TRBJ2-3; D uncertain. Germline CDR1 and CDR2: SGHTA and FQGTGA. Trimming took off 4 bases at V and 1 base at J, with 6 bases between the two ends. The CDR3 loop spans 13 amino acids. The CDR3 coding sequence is TGTGCCAGCAGCTCGGTGGGCACAGATACGCAGTATTTT. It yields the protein CASSSVGTDTQYF.

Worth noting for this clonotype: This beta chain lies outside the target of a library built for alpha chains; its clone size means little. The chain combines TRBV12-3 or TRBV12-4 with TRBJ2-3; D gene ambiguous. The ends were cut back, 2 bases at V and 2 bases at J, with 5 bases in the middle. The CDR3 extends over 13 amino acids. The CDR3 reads CASSLQYTDTQYF. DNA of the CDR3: TGTGCCAGCAGTTTACAGTACACAGATACGCAGTATTTT.

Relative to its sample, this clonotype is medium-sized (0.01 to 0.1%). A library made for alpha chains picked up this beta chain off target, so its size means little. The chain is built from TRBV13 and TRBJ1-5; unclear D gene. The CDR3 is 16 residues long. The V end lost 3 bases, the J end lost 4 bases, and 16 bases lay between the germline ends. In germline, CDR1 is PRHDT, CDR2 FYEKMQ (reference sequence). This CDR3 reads CASSLGRAQWNQPQHF. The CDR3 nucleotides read TGTGCCAGCAGCTTGGGGAGGGCCCAATGGAATCAGCCCCAGCATTTT.

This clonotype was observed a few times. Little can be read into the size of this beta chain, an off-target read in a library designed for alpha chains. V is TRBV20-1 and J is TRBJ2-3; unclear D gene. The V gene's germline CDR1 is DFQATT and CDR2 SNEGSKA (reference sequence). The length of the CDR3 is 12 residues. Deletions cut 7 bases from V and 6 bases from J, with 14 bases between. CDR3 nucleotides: TGCAGTGTTAAAGAGAGCGCGGATACGCAGTATTTT. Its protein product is CSVKESADTQYF.

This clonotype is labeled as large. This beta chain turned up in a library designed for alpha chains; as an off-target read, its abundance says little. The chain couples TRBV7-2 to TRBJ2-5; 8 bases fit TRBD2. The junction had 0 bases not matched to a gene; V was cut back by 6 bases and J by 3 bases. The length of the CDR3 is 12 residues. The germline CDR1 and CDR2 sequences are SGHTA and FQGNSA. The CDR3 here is CASSSGEETQYF. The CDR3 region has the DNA TGTGCCAGCAGTAGCGGGGAAGAGACCCAGTACTTC.

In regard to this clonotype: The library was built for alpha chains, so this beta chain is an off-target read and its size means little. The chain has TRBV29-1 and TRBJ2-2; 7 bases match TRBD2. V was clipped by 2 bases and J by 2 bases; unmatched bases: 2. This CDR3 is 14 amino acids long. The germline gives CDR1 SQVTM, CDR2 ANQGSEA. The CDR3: CSVERGGNTGELFF. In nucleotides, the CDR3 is TGCAGCGTTGAACGCGGGGGTAACACCGGGGAGCTGTTTTTT.

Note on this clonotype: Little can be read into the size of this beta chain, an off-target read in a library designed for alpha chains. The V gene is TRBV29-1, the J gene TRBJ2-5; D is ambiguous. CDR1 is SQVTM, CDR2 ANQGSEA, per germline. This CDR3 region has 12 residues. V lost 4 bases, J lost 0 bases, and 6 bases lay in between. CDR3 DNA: TGCAGCGTTGGGAGCAACCAAGAGACCCAGTACTTC. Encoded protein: CSVGSNQETQYF. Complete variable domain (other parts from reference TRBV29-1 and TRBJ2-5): SAVISQKPSRDICQRGTSLTIQCQVDSQVTMMFWYRQQPGQSLTLIATANQGSEATYESGFVIDKFPISRPNLTFSTLTVSNMSPEDSSIYLCSVGSNQETQYFGPGTRLLVL.

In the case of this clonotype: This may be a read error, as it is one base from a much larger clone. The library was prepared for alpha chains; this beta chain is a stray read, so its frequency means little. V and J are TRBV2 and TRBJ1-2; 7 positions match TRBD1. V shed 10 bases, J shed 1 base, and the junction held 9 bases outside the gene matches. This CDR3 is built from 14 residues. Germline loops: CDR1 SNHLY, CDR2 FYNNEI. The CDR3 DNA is TGTGCCAACAGCCAACAGGGGCATAACTATGGCTACACCTTC. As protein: CANSQQGHNYGYTF.